This T cell receptor (beta chain) was recovered during a study of blood T cell repertoires in COVID-19 (dated by TCRdb to the early 2020s). Context from the whole study: Samples from collaborators originated in the United States, Italy and Spain and spanned both the acute and convalescent phases of COVID-19. Sample metadata almost always included a de-identified subject ID, COVID-19 status, age in years and sex. The dataset comprised deeply sampled blood TCRbeta repertoires from subjects exposed to, actively infected with, or recovered from COVID-19. The material from the prospective study consisted of cDNA or gDNA derived from T cells, B-cell-depleted T cells, or PBMCs. The repertoires were made available in a free public database intended to serve as a resource for research on the immune response to SARS-CoV-2. Samples came from the ongoing ImmuneRACE study (first 160 participants) plus 1,254 subjects from 6 global collaborators. Where available, HLA class I and class II types were taken from metadata supplied by the sample provider and were not determined by assay-based typing.

The CDR3, cysteine through phenylalanine, is 14 amino acids long. Just CDR3 DNA is preserved here, 42 bases in frame from base 1. The germline V gene yields SGHTA for CDR1 and FQGTGA for CDR2. Trimming costs V 4 bases and J 3 bases, and their ends lie 10 bases apart. TCRbeta CDR3 regions were amplified from genomic DNA using the immunoSEQ Assay, a bias-controlled multiplex PCR. The original pipeline was this. Within the assay, amplification of reference gene primers was used to estimate how many nucleated cells each sample contained. Sequence reads were collapsed and filtered to measure the absolute abundance of every unique TCRbeta CDR3 rearrangement. For each sample, productive Simpson clonality was calculated as the square root of Simpson's diversity index over productive rearrangements. In TCRdb, the immuneACCESS table is reduced to in-frame sequences with V and J assigned. These tables do not hold every clone; where another copy was compared, an unresolved V gene accounts for under half, and the others remain unexplained. V and J calls and clone size follow that table, whereas D and trimming were derived from the DNA. For this sample the table gives about 86,000 clones, of which roughly 84% were detected only once. Jointly, the top ten make up approximately 31% of the sample.

The investigation overall reported the following: The amount of clinical and demographic metadata varied by source and participant and was provided uncurated.

Details on this clone: Its specific antigen is unknown. Base quality data are lacking; no much larger clone is found one base away.

Each collaborating institution followed its own protocols to collect whole blood in K2EDTA tubes. For TCRbeta analysis, collaborators shipped samples as frozen whole blood, isolated PBMCs, or DNA extracted from either of those sample types. The rearrangement combines TRBV7-3 with TRBJ2-1, with no D gene named confidently. The receptor comes from a woman of 80 years or more with active or convalescent COVID-19. Specimen: peripheral blood. The encoded CDR3 is CASSSETGYNEQFF. The DNA reads as follows: TGTGCCAGCAGCTCCGAAACGGGCTACAATGAGCAGTTCTTC.